This TCR beta chain was recorded in a study of blood T cell repertoires in COVID-19. Study context: COVID-19 samples, acute and convalescent, were from the United States, Italy and Spain. PBMCs, B-cell-depleted T cells, or T cells were the source of the cDNA or gDNA that made up the material.

Germline CDR1 reads SGHTA; CDR2 reads FQGTGA. The junction had 3 bases not matched to a gene; V was cut back by 6 bases and J by 3 bases. There are 13 residues in the CDR3. Per the study methods: How many nucleated cells were present was estimated from reference gene primer amplification. Using immunoSEQ multiplex PCR, the repertoire was profiled, and TCRdb retains in-frame clones only, with some absent. For V, J and clone size, that table is used; D and trimming come from the DNA. Counted here are a few hundred thousand clones, about 90% occurring once; the ten biggest clones make up under 6.5%. This sequence joins TRBV7-3 and TRBJ1-2; 8 bases fit TRBD1. The TCR comes from a man aged 60-69 years with acute or convalescent COVID-19. Source material: peripheral blood. Here the CDR3 reads CASSPGGDYGYTF. CDR3 DNA: TGTGCCAGCAGTCCAGGGGGCGACTATGGCTACACCTTC.